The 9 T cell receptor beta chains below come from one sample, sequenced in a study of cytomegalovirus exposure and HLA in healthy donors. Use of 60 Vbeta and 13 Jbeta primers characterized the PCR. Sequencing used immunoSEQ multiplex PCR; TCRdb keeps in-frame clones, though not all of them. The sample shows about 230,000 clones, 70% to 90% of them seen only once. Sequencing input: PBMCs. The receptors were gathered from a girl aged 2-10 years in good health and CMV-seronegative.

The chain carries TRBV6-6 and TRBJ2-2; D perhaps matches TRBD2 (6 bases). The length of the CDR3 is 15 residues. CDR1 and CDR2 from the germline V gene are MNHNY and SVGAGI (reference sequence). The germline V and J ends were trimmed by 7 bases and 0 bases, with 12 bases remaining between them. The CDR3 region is CASNRGTANTGELFF. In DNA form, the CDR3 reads TGTGCCAGCAACCGGGGGACGGCGAACACCGGGGAGCTGTTTTTT.

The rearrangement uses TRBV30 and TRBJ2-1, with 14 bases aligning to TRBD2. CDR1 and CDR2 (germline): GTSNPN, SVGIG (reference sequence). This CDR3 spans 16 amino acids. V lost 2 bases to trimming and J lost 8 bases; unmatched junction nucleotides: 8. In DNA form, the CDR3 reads TGTGCCTGGAGTAACGGAGGGACTAGCGGGGGTCATGAGCAGTTCTTC. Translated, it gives CAWSNGGTSGGHEQFF.

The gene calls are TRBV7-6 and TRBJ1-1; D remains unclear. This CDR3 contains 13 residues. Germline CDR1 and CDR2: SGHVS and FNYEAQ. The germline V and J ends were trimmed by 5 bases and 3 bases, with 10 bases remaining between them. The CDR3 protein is CASSPGLYTEAFF. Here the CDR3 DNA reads TGTGCCAGCAGCCCCGGACTCTACACTGAAGCTTTCTTT.

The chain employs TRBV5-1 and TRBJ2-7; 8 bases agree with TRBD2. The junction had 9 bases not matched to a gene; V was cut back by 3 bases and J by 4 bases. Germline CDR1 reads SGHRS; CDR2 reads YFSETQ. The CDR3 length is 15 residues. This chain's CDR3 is CASSYSGIVPYEQYF. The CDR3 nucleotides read TGCGCCAGCAGCTATAGCGGGATAGTGCCGTACGAGCAGTACTTC. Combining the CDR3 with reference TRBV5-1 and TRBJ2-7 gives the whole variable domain KAGVTQTPRYLIKTRGQQVTLSCSPISGHRSVSWYQQTPGQGLQFLFEYFSETQRNKGNFPGRFSGRQFSNSRSEMNVSTLELGDSALYLCASSYSGIVPYEQYFGPGTRLTVT.

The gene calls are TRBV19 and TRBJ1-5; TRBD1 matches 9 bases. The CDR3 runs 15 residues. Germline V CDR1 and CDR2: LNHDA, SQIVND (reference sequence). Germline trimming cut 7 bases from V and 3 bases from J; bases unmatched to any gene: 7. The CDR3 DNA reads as TGTGCCAGTACCCGGGACAGGGTTCACAATCAGCCCCAGCATTTT. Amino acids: CASTRDRVHNQPQHF.

The CDR3 loop is CASSLIPGSGANVLTF. The CDR3 nucleotides are TGTGCCAGCAGTTTAATTCCCGGCTCTGGGGCCAACGTCCTGACTTTC. The V gene is TRBV28, the J gene TRBJ2-6; D gene ambiguous. Trimming pared 2 bases from V and 0 bases from J, leaving 8 bases between. Germline V gives CDR1 MDHEN, CDR2 SYDVKM. The CDR3 consists of 16 residues.

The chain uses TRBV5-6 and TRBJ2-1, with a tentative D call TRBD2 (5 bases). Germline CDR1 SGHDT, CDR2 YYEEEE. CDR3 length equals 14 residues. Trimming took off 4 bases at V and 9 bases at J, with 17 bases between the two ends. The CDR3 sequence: CASSPPFPSGEQFF. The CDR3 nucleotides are TGTGCCAGCAGCCCACCCTTCCCCAGCGGTGAGCAGTTCTTC.

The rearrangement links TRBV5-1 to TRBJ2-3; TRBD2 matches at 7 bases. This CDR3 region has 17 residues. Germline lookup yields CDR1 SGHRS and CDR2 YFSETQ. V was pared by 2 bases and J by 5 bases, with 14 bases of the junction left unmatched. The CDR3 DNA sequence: TGCGCCAGCAGCTTCGACGCGATCCCCGCGGGGGTAGATACGCAGTATTTT. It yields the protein CASSFDAIPAGVDTQYF.

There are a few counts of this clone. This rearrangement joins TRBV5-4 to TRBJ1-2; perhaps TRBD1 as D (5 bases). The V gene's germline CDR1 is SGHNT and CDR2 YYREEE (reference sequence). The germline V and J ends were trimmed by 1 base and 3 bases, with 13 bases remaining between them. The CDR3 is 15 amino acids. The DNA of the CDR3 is TGTGCCAGCAGCTTGTGGGGATCGGGGGACTATGGCTACACCTTC. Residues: CASSLWGSGDYGYTF. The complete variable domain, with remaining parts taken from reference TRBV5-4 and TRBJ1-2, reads ETGVTQSPTHLIKTRGQQVTLRCSSQSGHNTVSWYQQALGQGPQFIFQYYREEENGRGNFPPRFSGLQFPNYSSELNVNALELDDSALYLCASSLWGSGDYGYTFGSGTRLTVV.